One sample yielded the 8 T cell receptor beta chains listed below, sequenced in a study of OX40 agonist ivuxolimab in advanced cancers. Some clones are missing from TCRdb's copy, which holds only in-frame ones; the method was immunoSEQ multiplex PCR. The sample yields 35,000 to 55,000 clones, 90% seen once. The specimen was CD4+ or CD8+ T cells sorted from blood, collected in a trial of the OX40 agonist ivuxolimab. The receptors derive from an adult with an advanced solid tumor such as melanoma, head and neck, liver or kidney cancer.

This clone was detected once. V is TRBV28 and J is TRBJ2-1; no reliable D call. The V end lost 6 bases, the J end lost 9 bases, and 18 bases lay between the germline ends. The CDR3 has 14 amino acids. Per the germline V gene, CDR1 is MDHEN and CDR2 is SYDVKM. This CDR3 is CASSLSGLDGEQFF. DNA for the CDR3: TGTGCCAGCAGCCTTTCAGGTCTAGATGGTGAGCAGTTCTTC.

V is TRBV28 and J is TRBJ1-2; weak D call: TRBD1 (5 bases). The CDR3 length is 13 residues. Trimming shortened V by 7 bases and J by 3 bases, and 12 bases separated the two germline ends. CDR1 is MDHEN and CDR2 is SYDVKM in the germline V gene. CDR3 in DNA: TGTGCCAGCAAGGCGGGGGGGGACTATGGCTACACCTTC. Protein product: CASKAGGDYGYTF.

The DNA of the CDR3 is TGTGCCAGCAGCTTGCGCAGGGAAGAGACCCAGTACTTC. As protein: CASSLRREETQYF. This chain links TRBV5-4 with TRBJ2-5, with a weak D call TRBD1 (5 bases). The CDR3 spans 13 residues. Deletions cut 1 base from V and 3 bases from J, with 7 bases between. Per the germline V gene, CDR1 is SGHNT and CDR2 is YYREEE (reference sequence).

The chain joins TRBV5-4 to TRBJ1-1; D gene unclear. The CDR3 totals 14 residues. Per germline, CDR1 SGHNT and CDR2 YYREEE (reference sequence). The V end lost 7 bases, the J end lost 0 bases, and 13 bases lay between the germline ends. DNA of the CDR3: TGTGCCAGCGGCCCCGCAGCCTTGAACACTGAAGCTTTCTTT. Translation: CASGPAALNTEAFF.

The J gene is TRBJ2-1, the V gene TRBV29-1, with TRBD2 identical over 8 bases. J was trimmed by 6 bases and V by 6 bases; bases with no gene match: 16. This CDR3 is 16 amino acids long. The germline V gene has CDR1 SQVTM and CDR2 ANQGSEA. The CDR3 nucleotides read TGCAGCGTGAGGGGGGGAGCGGGAGTGGGGCCCAATGAGCAGTTCTTC. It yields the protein CSVRGGAGVGPNEQFF.

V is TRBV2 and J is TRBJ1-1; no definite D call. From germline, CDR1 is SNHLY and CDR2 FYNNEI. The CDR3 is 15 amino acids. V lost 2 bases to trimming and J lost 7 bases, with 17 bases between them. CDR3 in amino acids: CASSEQRNNRGEAFF. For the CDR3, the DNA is TGTGCCAGCAGTGAACAAAGGAACAATCGAGGTGAAGCTTTCTTT.

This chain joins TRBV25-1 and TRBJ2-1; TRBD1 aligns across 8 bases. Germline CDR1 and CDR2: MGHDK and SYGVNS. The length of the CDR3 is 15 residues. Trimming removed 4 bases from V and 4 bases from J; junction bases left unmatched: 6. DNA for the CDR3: TGTGCCAGCAGTGGCCGGGACAGGTCGTACAATGAGCAGTTCTTC. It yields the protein CASSGRDRSYNEQFF.

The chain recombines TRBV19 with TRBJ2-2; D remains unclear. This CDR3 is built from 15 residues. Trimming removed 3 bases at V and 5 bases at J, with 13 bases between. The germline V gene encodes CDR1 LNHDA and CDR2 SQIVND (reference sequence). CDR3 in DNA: TGTGCCAGTAGTATTGGGAATCCCAGAACCGGGGAGCTGTTTTTT. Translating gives CASSIGNPRTGELFF.